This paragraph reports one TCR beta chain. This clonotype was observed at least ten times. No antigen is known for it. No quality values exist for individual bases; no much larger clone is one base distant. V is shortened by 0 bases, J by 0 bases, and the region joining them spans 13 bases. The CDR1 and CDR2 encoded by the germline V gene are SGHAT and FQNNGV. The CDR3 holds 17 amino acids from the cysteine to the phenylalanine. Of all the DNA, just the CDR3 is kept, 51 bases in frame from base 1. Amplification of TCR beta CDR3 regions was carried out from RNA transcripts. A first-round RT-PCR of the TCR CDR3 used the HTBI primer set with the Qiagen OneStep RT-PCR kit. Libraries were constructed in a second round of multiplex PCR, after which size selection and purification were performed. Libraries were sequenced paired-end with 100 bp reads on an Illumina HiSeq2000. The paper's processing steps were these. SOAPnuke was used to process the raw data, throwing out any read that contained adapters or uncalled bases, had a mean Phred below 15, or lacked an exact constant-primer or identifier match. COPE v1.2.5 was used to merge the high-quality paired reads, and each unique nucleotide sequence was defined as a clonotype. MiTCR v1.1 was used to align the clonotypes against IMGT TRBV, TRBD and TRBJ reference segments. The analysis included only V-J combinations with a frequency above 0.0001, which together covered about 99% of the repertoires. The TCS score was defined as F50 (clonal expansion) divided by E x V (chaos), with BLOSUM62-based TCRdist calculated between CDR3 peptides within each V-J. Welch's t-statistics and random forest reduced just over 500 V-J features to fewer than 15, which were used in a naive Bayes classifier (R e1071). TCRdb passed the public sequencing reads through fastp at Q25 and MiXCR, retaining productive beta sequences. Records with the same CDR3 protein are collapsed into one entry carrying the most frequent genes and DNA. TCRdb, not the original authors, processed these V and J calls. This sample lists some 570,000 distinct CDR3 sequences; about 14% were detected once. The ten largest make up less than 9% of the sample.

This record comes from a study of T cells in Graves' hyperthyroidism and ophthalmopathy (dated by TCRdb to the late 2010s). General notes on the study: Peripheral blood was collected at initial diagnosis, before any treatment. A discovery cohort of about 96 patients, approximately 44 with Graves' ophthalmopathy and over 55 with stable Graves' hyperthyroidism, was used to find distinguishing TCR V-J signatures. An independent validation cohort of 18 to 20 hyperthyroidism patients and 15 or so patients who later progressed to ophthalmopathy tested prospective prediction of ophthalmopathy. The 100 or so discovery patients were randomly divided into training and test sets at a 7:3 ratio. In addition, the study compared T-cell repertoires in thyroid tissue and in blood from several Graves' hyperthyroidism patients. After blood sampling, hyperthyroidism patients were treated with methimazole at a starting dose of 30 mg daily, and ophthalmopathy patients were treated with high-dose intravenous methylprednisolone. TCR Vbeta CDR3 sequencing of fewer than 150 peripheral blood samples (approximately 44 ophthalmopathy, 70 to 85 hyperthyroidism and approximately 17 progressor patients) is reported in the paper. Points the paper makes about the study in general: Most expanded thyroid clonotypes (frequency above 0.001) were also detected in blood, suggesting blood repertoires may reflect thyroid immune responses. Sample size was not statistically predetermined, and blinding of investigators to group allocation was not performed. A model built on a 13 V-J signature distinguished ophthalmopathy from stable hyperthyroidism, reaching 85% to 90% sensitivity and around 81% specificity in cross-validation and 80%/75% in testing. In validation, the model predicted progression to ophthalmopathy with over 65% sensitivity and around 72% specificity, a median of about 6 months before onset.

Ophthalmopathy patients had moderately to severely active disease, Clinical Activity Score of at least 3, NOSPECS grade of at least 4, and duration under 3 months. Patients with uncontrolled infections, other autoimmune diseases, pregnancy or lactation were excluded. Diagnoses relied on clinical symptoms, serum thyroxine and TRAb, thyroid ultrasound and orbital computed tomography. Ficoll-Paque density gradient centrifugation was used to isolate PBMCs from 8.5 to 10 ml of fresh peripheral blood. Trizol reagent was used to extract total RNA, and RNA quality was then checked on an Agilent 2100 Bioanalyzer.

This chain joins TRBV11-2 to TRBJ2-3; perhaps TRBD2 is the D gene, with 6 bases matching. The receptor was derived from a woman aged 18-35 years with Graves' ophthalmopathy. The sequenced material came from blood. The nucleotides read TGTGCCAGCAGCTTAGATAGTGAGGGACTTAGCACAGATACGCAGTATTTT. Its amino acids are CASSLDSEGLSTDTQYF.